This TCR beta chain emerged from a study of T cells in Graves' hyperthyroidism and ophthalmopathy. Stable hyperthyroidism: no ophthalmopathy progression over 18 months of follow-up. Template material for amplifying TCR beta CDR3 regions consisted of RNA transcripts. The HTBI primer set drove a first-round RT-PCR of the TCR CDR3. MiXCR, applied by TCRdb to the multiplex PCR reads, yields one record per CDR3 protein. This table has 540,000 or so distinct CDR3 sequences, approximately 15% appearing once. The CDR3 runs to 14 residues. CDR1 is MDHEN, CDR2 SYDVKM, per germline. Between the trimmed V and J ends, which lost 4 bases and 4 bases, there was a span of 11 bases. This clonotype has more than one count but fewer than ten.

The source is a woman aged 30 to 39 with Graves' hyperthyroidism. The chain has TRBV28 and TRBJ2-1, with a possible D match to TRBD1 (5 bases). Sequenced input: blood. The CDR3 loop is CASSSRTKYNEQFF. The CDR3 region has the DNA TGTGCCAGCAGTTCTCGGACAAAGTACAATGAGCAGTTCTTC.